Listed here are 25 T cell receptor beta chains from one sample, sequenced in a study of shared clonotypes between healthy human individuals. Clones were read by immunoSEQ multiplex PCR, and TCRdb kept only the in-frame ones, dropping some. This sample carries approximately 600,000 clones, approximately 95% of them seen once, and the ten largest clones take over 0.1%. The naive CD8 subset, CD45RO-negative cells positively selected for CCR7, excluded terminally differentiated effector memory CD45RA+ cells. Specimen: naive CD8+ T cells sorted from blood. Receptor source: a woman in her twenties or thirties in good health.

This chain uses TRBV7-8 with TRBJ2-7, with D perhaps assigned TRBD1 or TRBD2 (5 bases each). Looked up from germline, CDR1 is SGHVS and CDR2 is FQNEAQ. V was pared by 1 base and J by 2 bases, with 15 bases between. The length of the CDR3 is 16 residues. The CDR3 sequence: CASSLGSAGSPYEQYF. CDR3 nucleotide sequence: TGTGCCAGCAGCTTAGGCTCGGCAGGGAGTCCCTACGAGCAGTACTTC.

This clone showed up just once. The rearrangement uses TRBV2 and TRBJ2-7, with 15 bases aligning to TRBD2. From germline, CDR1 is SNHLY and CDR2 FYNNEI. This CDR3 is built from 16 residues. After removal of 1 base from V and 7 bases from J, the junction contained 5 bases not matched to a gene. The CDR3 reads CASSEGRTSGRGEQYF. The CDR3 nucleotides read TGTGCCAGCAGTGAAGGGAGGACTAGCGGGAGGGGGGAGCAGTACTTC.

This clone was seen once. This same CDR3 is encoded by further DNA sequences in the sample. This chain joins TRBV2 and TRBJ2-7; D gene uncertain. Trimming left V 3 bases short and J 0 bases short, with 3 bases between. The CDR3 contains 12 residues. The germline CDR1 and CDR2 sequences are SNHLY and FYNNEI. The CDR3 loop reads CASSDLSYEQYF. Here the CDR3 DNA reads TGTGCCAGCAGTGACCTCTCCTACGAGCAGTACTTC.

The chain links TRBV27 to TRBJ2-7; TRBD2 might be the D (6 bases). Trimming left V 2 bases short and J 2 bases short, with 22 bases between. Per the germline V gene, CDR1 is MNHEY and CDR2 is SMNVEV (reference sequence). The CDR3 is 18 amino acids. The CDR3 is CASSLVSTSAGLPYEQYF. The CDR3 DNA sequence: TGTGCCAGCAGTTTAGTATCCACCTCGGCGGGGCTTCCCTACGAGCAGTACTTC.

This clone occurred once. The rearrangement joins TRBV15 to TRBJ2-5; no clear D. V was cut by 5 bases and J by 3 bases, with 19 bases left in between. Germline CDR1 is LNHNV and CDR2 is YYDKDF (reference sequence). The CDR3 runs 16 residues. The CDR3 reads CATSPRQTVLEETQYF. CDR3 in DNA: TGTGCCACCAGCCCGCGTCAGACGGTTTTGGAAGAGACCCAGTACTTC.

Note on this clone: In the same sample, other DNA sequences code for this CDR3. The CDR3 region has the DNA TGTGCCAGCAGTTACTCCGACAGCTACGAGCAGTACTTC. Protein sequence: CASSYSDSYEQYF. The chain uses TRBV6-5 and TRBJ2-7; D might be TRBD1 (5 bases). This CDR3 is 13 amino acids long. CDR1 and CDR2 from the germline V gene are MNHEY and SVGAGI. The V end lost 0 bases, the J end lost 3 bases, and 6 bases lay between the germline ends.

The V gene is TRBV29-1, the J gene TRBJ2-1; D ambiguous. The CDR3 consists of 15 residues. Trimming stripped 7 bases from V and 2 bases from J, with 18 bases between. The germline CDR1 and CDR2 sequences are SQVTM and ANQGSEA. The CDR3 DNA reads TGCAGCGGCCTCCCCGTAGGCGTCCCCTACAATGAGCAGTTCTTC. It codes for CSGLPVGVPYNEQFF.

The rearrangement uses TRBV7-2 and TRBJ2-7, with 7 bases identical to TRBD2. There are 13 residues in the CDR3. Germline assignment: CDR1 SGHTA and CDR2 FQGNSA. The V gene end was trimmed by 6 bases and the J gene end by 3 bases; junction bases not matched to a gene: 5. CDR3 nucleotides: TGTGCCAGCAGATTCCTAGCGGACTACGAGCAGTACTTC. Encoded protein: CASRFLADYEQYF.

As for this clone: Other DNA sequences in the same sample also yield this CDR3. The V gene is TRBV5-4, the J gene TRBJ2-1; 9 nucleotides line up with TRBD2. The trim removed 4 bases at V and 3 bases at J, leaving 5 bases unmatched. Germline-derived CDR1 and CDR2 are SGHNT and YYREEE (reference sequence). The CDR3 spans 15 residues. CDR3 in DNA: TGTGCCAGCAGCCTAGGGACTAGCAGCTACAATGAGCAGTTCTTC. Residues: CASSLGTSSYNEQFF.

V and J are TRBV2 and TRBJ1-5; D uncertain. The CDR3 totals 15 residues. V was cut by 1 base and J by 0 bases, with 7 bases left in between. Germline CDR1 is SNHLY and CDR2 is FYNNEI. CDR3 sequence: CASSEGRNSNQPQHF. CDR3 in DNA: TGTGCCAGCAGTGAAGGCCGGAATAGCAATCAGCCCCAGCATTTT.

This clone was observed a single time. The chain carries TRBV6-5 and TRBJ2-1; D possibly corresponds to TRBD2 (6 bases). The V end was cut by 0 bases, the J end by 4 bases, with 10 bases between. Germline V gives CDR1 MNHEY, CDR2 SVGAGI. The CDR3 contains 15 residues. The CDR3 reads CASSYSAGGYNEQFF. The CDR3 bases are TGTGCCAGCAGTTACTCAGCGGGCGGATACAATGAGCAGTTCTTC.

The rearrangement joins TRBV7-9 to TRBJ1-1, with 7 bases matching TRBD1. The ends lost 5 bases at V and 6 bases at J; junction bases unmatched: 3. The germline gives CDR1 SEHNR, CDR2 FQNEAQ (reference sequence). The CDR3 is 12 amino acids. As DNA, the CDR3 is TGTGCCAGCAGCGAGGGGACAGCTGAAGCTTTCTTT. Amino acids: CASSEGTAEAFF.

In DNA, the CDR3 is TGTGCCAGCAGCTTCTGGACTAGCGGGAGGGGTGAGCAGTTCTTC. It yields the protein CASSFWTSGRGEQFF. This rearrangement joins TRBV7-2 to TRBJ2-1, with TRBD2 identical over 15 bases. This CDR3 is 15 amino acids long. The germline CDR1 and CDR2 sequences are SGHTA and FQGNSA. The V segment lost 3 bases and the J segment 9 bases; nucleotides outside the gene matches: 3.

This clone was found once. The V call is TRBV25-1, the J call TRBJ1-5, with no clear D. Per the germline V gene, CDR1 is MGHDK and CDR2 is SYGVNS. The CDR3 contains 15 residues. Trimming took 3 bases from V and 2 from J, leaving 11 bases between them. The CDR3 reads CASSDSWAGNQPQHF. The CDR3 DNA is TGTGCCAGCAGTGATTCATGGGCGGGCAATCAGCCCCAGCATTTT.

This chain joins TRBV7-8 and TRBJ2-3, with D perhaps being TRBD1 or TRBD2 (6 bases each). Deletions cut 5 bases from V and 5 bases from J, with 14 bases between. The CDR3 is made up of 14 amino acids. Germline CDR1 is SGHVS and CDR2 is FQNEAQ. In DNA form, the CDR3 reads TGTGCCAGCAGCCCCGGGGGCGCGGTAGATACGCAGTATTTT. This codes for CASSPGGAVDTQYF. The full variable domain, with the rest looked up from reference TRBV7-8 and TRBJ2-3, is GAGVSQSPRYKVAKRGQDVALRCDPISGHVSLFWYQQALGQGPEFLTYFQNEAQLDKSGLPSDRFFAERPEGSVSTLKIQRTQQEDSAVYLCASSPGGAVDTQYFGPGTRLTVL.

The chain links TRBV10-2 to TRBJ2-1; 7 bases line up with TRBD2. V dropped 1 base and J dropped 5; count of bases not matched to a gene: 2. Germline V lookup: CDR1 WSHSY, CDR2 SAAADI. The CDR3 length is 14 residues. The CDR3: CASSELGLHNEQFF. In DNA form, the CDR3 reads TGCGCCAGCAGTGAGTTGGGACTACACAATGAGCAGTTCTTC.

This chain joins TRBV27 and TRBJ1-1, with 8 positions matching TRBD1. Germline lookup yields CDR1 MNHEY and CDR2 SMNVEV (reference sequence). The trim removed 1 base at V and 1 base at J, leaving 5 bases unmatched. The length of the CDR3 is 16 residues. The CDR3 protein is CASSLWAGGTNTEAFF. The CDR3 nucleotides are TGTGCCAGCAGTTTATGGGCAGGGGGCACGAACACTGAAGCTTTCTTT.

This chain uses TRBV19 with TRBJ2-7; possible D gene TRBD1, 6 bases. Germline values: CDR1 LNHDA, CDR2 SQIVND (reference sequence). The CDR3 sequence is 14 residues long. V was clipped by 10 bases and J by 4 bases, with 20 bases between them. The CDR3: CATAWGQGRYEQYF. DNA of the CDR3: TGTGCCACCGCTTGGGGGCAGGGGAGATACGAGCAGTACTTC.

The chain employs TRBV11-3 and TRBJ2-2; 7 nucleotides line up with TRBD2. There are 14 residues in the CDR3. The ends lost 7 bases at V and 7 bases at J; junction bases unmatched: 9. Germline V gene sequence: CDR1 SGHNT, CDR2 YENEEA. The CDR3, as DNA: TGTGCCAGCACCAGCGGGGCCTCGAGCGGGGAGCTGTTTTTT. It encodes CASTSGASSGELFF.

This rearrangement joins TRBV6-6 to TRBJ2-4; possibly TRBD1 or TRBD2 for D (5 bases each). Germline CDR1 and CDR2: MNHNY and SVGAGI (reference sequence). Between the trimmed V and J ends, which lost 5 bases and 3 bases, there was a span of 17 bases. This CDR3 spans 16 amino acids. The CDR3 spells CASSRETVGGKNIQYF. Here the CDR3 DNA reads TGTGCCAGCAGTAGGGAGACAGTGGGTGGCAAAAACATTCAGTACTTC.

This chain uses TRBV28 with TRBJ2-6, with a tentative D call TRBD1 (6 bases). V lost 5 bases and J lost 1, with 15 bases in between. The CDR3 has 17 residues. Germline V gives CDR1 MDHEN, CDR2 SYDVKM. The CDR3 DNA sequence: TGTGCCAGCAGTCTGGGACATTTAGCTTCTGGGGCCAACGTCCTGACTTTC. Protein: CASSLGHLASGANVLTF.

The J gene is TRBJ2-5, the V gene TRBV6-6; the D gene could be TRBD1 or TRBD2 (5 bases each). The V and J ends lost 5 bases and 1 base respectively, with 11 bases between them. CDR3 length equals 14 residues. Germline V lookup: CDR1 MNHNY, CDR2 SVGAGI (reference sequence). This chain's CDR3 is CASSGSTGQETQYF. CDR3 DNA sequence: TGTGCCAGCAGTGGGAGCACAGGCCAAGAGACCCAGTACTTC.

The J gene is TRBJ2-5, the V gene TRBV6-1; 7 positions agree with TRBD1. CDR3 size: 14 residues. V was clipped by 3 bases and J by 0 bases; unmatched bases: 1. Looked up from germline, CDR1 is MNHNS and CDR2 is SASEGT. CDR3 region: CASSDTGDQETQYF. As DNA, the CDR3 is TGTGCCAGCAGTGACACAGGGGACCAAGAGACCCAGTACTTC.

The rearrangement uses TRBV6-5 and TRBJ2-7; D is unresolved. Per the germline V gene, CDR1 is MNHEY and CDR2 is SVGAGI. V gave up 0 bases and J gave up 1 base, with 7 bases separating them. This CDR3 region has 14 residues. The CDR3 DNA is TGTGCCAGCAGTTACTCGATGGATTCCTACGAGCAGTACTTC. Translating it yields CASSYSMDSYEQYF.

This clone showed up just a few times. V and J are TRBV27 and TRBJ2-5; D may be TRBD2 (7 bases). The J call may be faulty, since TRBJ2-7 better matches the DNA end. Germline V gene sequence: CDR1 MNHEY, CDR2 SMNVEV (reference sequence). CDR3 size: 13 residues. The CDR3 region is CATKGGTAYEQYF. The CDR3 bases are TGTGCCACCAAGGGGGGGACCGCCTACGAGCAGTACTTC.